The 32 T cell receptor beta chains below were found in one sample sequenced in a study of siplizumab effects on memory and regulatory T cells. The assay was immunoSEQ multiplex PCR, and TCRdb's table has in-frame clones only and misses some. The sample includes 85,000 to 130,000 clones, roughly 92% seen only once; the top ten take around 0.6%. Sequenced: Tregs sorted from blood. Receptors were obtained from a human donor in good health.

In DNA form, the CDR3 reads TGTGCCAGCTCCAGGACAGCCTATGGCTACACCTTC. This sequence encodes CASSRTAYGYTF. The rearrangement uses TRBV14 and TRBJ1-2; perhaps TRBD1 as D (6 bases). In germline, CDR1 is SGHDN, CDR2 FVKESK. This CDR3 has 12 residues. Trimming cost V 8 bases and J 4 bases, with 11 bases left between them.

The J gene is TRBJ2-3, the V gene TRBV13; D gene unclear. Germline CDR1 PRHDT, CDR2 FYEKMQ (reference sequence). V lost 5 bases and J 12 bases, leaving 9 bases between the germline ends. The CDR3 has 10 amino acids. CDR3 DNA: TGTGCCAGCAGCCGACCGCCCCAGTATTTT. Translation gives CASSRPPQYF. The complete variable domain, with remaining parts taken from reference TRBV13 and TRBJ2-3, reads AAGVIQSPRHLIKEKRETATLKCYPIPRHDTVYWYQQGPGQDPQFLISFYEKMQSDKGSIPDRFSAQQFSDYHSELNMSSLELGDSALYFCASSRPPQYFGPGTRLTVL.

The gene calls are TRBV9 and TRBJ2-6; D is undetermined. The CDR3 spans 17 residues. V lost 2 bases and J 0 bases, leaving 12 bases between the germline ends. The germline V gene has CDR1 SGDLS and CDR2 YYNGEE. The CDR3 region is CASSVPTGYSGANVLTF. The DNA of the CDR3 is TGTGCCAGCAGCGTCCCGACTGGCTACTCTGGGGCCAACGTCCTGACTTTC. Full variable domain (rest looked up from reference TRBV9 and TRBJ2-6): DSGVTQTPKHLITATGQRVTLRCSPRSGDLSVYWYQQSLDQGLQFLIQYYNGEERAKGNILERFSAQQFPDLHSELNLSSLELGDSALYFCASSVPTGYSGANVLTFGAGSRLTVL.

This clone was seen only once. CDR3 coding DNA: TGTGCCAGCAGCCAAGATCTCAAAAAAACGGGAAATGAGCAGTTCTTC. Protein sequence: CASSQDLKKTGNEQFF. The V call is TRBV14, the J call TRBJ2-1; D may be TRBD2 (5 bases). V was pared by 0 bases and J by 7 bases, with 16 bases between. The V gene's germline CDR1 is SGHDN and CDR2 FVKESK. The CDR3 is 16 amino acids.

This clone was observed once. V usage is TRBV28 and J usage is TRBJ2-1; 13 bases map to TRBD2. Per the germline V gene, CDR1 is MDHEN and CDR2 is SYDVKM. The CDR3 is made up of 14 amino acids. V trimming: 5 bases; J trimming: 9 bases; junction bases outside the gene matches: 4. CDR3 sequence (DNA): TGTGCCAGCAGTCGGACTAGCGGGAGCTCTGAGCAGTTCTTC. Translation gives CASSRTSGSSEQFF.

The CDR3 protein is CASSPGPDTDTQYF. DNA of the CDR3: TGTGCCAGCTCACCGGGACCGGACACAGATACGCAGTATTTT. V usage is TRBV18 and J usage is TRBJ2-3; D tentatively reads TRBD1 or TRBD2 (5 bases each). In germline, CDR1 is KGHSH, CDR2 LQKENI. The CDR3 length is 14 residues. V was pared by 3 bases and J by 2 bases, with 9 bases between. Filled out from reference TRBV18 and TRBJ2-3, the complete variable domain reads NAGVMQNPRHLVRRRGQEARLRCSPMKGHSHVYWYRQLPEEGLKFMVYLQKENIIDESGMPKERFSAEFPKEGPSILRIQQVVRGDSAAYFCASSPGPDTDTQYFGPGTRLTVL.

This chain uses TRBV18 with TRBJ2-2; D uncertain. CDR1 KGHSH and CDR2 LQKENI come from the germline V gene. V lost 2 bases and J 10 bases, leaving 5 bases between the germline ends. This CDR3 has 11 residues. The CDR3 protein is CASSPALELFF. The DNA for the CDR3 is TGTGCCAGCTCACCAGCGCTGGAGCTGTTTTTT.

This clone was recorded only once. The V call is TRBV18, the J call TRBJ2-1; D gene unclear. V lost 3 bases and J lost 6, with 9 bases in between. The CDR3 length is 13 residues. The germline gives CDR1 KGHSH, CDR2 LQKENI. The CDR3 DNA is TGTGCCAGCTCACCGTCGCTTGCCAATGAGCAGTTCTTC. As protein: CASSPSLANEQFF. Using reference TRBV18 and TRBJ2-1 for the parts outside the CDR3, the full variable domain is NAGVMQNPRHLVRRRGQEARLRCSPMKGHSHVYWYRQLPEEGLKFMVYLQKENIIDESGMPKERFSAEFPKEGPSILRIQQVVRGDSAAYFCASSPSLANEQFFGPGTRLTVL.

This sequence joins TRBV9 and TRBJ2-2; 10 positions match TRBD2. This CDR3 has 16 amino acids. Germline values: CDR1 SGDLS, CDR2 YYNGEE. The V and J ends lost 4 bases and 6 bases, in that order; junction bases with no gene match: 9. In nucleotides, the CDR3 is TGTGCCAGCAGCCCTCTAGCGGGAGTAGGGGCCGGGGAGCTGTTTTTT. This gives the protein CASSPLAGVGAGELFF.

V usage is TRBV6-6 and J usage is TRBJ1-5, with D unclear. The CDR3 covers 12 residues. Trimming left V 6 bases short and J 7 bases short, with 10 bases between. Germline V lookup: CDR1 MNHNY, CDR2 SVGAGI (reference sequence). The CDR3 spells CASSGLGQPQHF. CDR3 DNA sequence: TGTGCCAGCAGCGGACTGGGACAGCCCCAGCATTTT.

Concerning this clone itself: Other DNA sequences from this sample encode an identical CDR3 as well. V and J are TRBV11-2 and TRBJ2-2; 7 nucleotides match TRBD1. J was trimmed by 4 bases and V by 3 bases; bases with no gene match: 2. CDR3 size: 14 residues. Germline V gene sequence: CDR1 SGHAT, CDR2 FQNNGV. CDR3 sequence: CASSLAGGTGELFF. CDR3 nucleotides: TGTGCCAGCAGCTTGGCAGGGGGCACCGGGGAGCTGTTTTTT. The full variable domain, its missing parts supplied by reference TRBV11-2 and TRBJ2-2, is EAGVAQSPRYKIIEKRQSVAFWCNPISGHATLYWYQQILGQGPKLLIQFQNNGVVDDSQLPKDRFSAERLKGVDSTLKIQPAKLEDSAVYLCASSLAGGTGELFFGEGSRLTVL.

The genes are TRBV4-1 and TRBJ2-3; 11 bases fit TRBD2. The CDR3 has 15 residues. The trim removed 7 bases at V and 4 bases at J, leaving 7 bases unmatched. The germline V gene has CDR1 MGHRA and CDR2 YSYEKL. The CDR3 DNA sequence: TGCGCCAGCACCAGGACTAGCGGGTTCCCAGATACGCAGTATTTT. As protein: CASTRTSGFPDTQYF.

The chain carries TRBV6-1 and TRBJ1-1, with D perhaps TRBD1 (5 bases). This CDR3 has 13 amino acids. Trimming pared 6 bases from V and 7 bases from J, leaving 15 bases between. Per the germline V gene, CDR1 is MNHNS and CDR2 is SASEGT. CDR3 region: CASRTIGTDEAFF. CDR3 sequence (DNA): TGTGCCAGCAGGACTATTGGGACCGATGAAGCTTTCTTT.

This clone came up once. The V and J genes are TRBV10-2 and TRBJ2-1; D might be TRBD2 (5 bases). Trimming shortened V by 0 bases and J by 0 bases, and 9 bases separated the two germline ends. The CDR3 loop spans 16 amino acids. Germline V gene lookup returns CDR1 WSHSY and CDR2 SAAADI. The CDR3, as DNA: TGCGCCAGCAGTGAGTCCGGCGGGCTCTCCTACAATGAGCAGTTCTTC. Encoded protein: CASSESGGLSYNEQFF.

The chain is built from TRBV6-1 and TRBJ2-5; maybe TRBD2 (5 bases). This CDR3 has 12 residues. Germline loops: CDR1 MNHNS, CDR2 SASEGT. V dropped 2 bases and J dropped 9 bases, with 10 bases sitting between them. CDR3 region: CASSEPRGAQYF. CDR3 in DNA: TGTGCCAGCAGTGAACCTCGGGGTGCCCAGTACTTC.

This chain links TRBV7-8 with TRBJ2-7; either TRBD1 or TRBD2 may supply D (6 bases each). The germline V gene encodes CDR1 SGHVS and CDR2 FQNEAQ. The CDR3 consists of 14 residues. The V gene lost 5 bases and the J gene lost 6 bases, with 17 bases spanning the gap. The CDR3: CASSLPGAPREQYF. The CDR3 nucleotides are TGTGCCAGCAGCCTCCCGGGGGCCCCTCGCGAGCAGTACTTC.

The V gene is TRBV15, the J gene TRBJ2-3; TRBD1 aligns across 8 bases. Germline V lookup: CDR1 LNHNV, CDR2 YYDKDF (reference sequence). There are 17 residues in the CDR3. The trim removed 5 bases at V and 3 bases at J, leaving 13 bases unmatched. In nucleotides, the CDR3 is TGTGCCACCAGCGGATTTGGACAGGGTAGTAGGACAGATACGCAGTATTTT. Amino acids: CATSGFGQGSRTDTQYF.

The rearrangement links TRBV28 to TRBJ2-7; 11 bases are a match to TRBD2. The CDR3 covers 12 residues. Trimming at V came to 6 bases and at J to 12 bases, leaving 7 bases not matched to a gene. From germline, CDR1 is MDHEN and CDR2 SYDVKM. The CDR3: CASRELAGVSYF. CDR3 DNA sequence: TGTGCCAGCAGAGAACTAGCGGGAGTGTCGTACTTC.

J is TRBJ1-2 and V is TRBV30; the match to TRBD1 covers 11 bases. V lost 5 bases to trimming and J lost 8 bases; unmatched junction nucleotides: 4. Germline lookup yields CDR1 GTSNPN and CDR2 SVGIG (reference sequence). This CDR3 has 12 amino acids. Written as DNA, the CDR3 is TGTGCCTGGGGACAGGGGGCAAGGGGCTACACCTTC. Translating it yields CAWGQGARGYTF.

This sequence joins TRBV5-1 and TRBJ2-7; 8 bases match TRBD1. Germline V gene sequence: CDR1 SGHRS, CDR2 YFSETQ. With 3 bases clipped from V and 3 bases from J, the junction kept 2 bases outside the gene matches. The CDR3 spans 13 residues. The CDR3 DNA is TGCGCCAGCAGCTCCGGGACAGGCTACGAGCAGTACTTC. Its translation is CASSSGTGYEQYF. The full variable domain, its missing parts supplied by reference TRBV5-1 and TRBJ2-7, is KAGVTQTPRYLIKTRGQQVTLSCSPISGHRSVSWYQQTPGQGLQFLFEYFSETQRNKGNFPGRFSGRQFSNSRSEMNVSTLELGDSALYLCASSSGTGYEQYFGPGTRLTVT.

V gene TRBV6-4 combines with J gene TRBJ2-1; 14 bases match TRBD2. Trimming at V came to 7 bases and at J to 5 bases, leaving 4 bases not matched to a gene. There are 15 residues in the CDR3. Germline V gene lookup returns CDR1 MRHNA and CDR2 SNTAGT. DNA of the CDR3: TGTGCCAGCACCCCGACTAGCGGGAGGGACAATGAGCAGTTCTTC. This translates into CASTPTSGRDNEQFF.

The chain links TRBV28 to TRBJ2-7; the match to TRBD2 covers 11 bases. Germline CDR1 MDHEN, CDR2 SYDVKM. Trimming removed 3 bases from V and 7 bases from J; junction bases left unmatched: 8. The CDR3 contains 15 residues. In DNA, the CDR3 is TGTGCCAGCAGTTTTAATAGCGGGAGGGCCGGAGAGCAGTACTTC. Translation gives CASSFNSGRAGEQYF.

The chain links TRBV30 to TRBJ2-2, with D possibly matching TRBD1 (6 bases). Germline CDR1 and CDR2: GTSNPN and SVGIG (reference sequence). The CDR3 covers 15 residues. Trimming shortened V by 4 bases and J by 0 bases, and 12 bases separated the two germline ends. The CDR3 coding sequence is TGTGCCTGGACAGGGGCTAACGCGAACACCGGGGAGCTGTTTTTT. It codes for CAWTGANANTGELFF.

The V gene is TRBV28, the J gene TRBJ2-5; 14 bases map to TRBD2. Germline assignment: CDR1 MDHEN and CDR2 SYDVKM. This CDR3 spans 15 amino acids. V lost 5 bases to trimming and J lost 8 bases; unmatched junction nucleotides: 7. CDR3 DNA: TGTGCCAGCAGTGCGCCGGGACTAGCGGGAGCTACCCAGTACTTC. This codes for CASSAPGLAGATQYF.

This clone appeared once. One junction end disagrees with the germline gene, perhaps due to a read error. This chain joins TRBV7-8 and TRBJ2-7; 10 positions match TRBD2. Germline V gene sequence: CDR1 SGHVS, CDR2 FQNEAQ. CDR3 length: 14 amino acids. In nucleotides, the CDR3 is TGTGCCAGCAGCCTAGCGGGAGAGTCCTACGAGCAGTACTTC. Translated: CASSLAGESYEQYF.

The DNA of the CDR3 is TGTGCCAGCAGTGAAGGCGGACTACGATACTTGAATGAGCAGTTCTTC. Its translation is CASSEGGLRYLNEQFF. V gene TRBV6-1 combines with J gene TRBJ2-1; tentative D call: TRBD2 (6 bases). Germline CDR1 MNHNS, CDR2 SASEGT. The CDR3 extends over 16 amino acids. V dropped 1 base and J dropped 7 bases, with 17 bases sitting between them.

The chain is built from TRBV7-3 and TRBJ2-3; 9 bases match TRBD2. This CDR3 contains 13 residues. Germline-derived CDR1 and CDR2 are SGHTA and FQGTGA. The V and J ends lost 4 bases and 11 bases, in that order; junction bases with no gene match: 7. The CDR3 nucleotides read TGTGCCAGCAGCTCCCATAGCGGGAGTAAGCAGTATTTT. It specifies CASSSHSGSKQYF.

This clone was counted once. This chain joins TRBV6-4 and TRBJ2-1; 9 bases are shared with TRBD2. The CDR3 covers 15 residues. The J segment lost 9 bases and the V segment lost 2 bases, leaving 8 bases of the junction unmatched. Germline V CDR1 and CDR2: MRHNA, SNTAGT. The CDR3 here is CASSDHNSGSGEQFF. The CDR3 region has the DNA TGTGCCAGCAGTGACCATAATAGCGGGAGCGGTGAGCAGTTCTTC.

This clone came up once. This chain connects TRBV5-1 to TRBJ1-2; tentative D call: TRBD1 (6 bases). CDR1 is SGHRS and CDR2 is YFSETQ in the germline V gene. V shed 2 bases and J shed 4 bases, with 15 bases lying between them. The CDR3 has 15 amino acids. The CDR3 nucleotides read TGCGCCAGCAGCTTCCGGTTGGGAGGGGGCTATGGCTACACCTTC. Its translation: CASSFRLGGGYGYTF.

V and J are TRBV9 and TRBJ2-2; D remains ambiguous. The CDR3 is 14 residues long. Trimming pared 0 bases from V and 7 bases from J, leaving 10 bases between. CDR1 SGDLS and CDR2 YYNGEE come from the germline V gene. The DNA of the CDR3 is TGTGCCAGCAGCGTAGTTCTAGGTCACGGGGAGCTGTTTTTT. It yields the protein CASSVVLGHGELFF.

This chain joins TRBV5-4 and TRBJ2-6, with D possibly being TRBD2 (6 bases). This CDR3 is built from 20 residues. Germline V lookup: CDR1 SGHNT, CDR2 YYREEE (reference sequence). The ends were cut back, 7 bases at V and 0 bases at J, with 26 bases in the middle. The CDR3 here is CASFFTTPGLLSSGANVLTF. CDR3 sequence (DNA): TGTGCCAGCTTTTTCACGACACCGGGACTTCTATCCTCTGGGGCCAACGTCCTGACTTTC.

The chain combines TRBV6-5 with TRBJ2-7; no definite D call. This CDR3 region has 15 residues. Germline V gene lookup returns CDR1 MNHEY and CDR2 SVGAGI. V dropped 0 bases and J dropped 0 bases, with 9 bases sitting between them. Here the CDR3 DNA reads TGTGCCAGCAGTTACTCGACTGGGTACTCCTACGAGCAGTACTTC. This codes for CASSYSTGYSYEQYF.